Listed here is a single T cell receptor (beta chain). These data come from a study of OX40 agonist ivuxolimab in advanced cancers. Germline loops: CDR1 MNHEY, CDR2 SMNVEV (reference sequence). The length of the CDR3 is 12 residues. The V end lost 5 bases, the J end lost 5 bases, and 6 bases lay between the germline ends. This table comes from immunoSEQ multiplex PCR, and its TCRdb copy is limited to in-frame clones, with some not included. The repertoire holds 50,000 to 80,000 clones, with almost 85% as singletons. The input for sequencing was CD4+ or CD8+ T cells sorted from blood, taken in a trial of the OX40 agonist ivuxolimab. This rearrangement joins TRBV27 to TRBJ2-2; D ambiguous. The TCR sequence derives from an adult with an advanced solid tumor such as melanoma, head and neck, liver or kidney cancer. CDR3 DNA: TGTGCCAGCAGTCCCCTTACCGGGGAGCTGTTTTTT. Amino acids: CASSPLTGELFF.